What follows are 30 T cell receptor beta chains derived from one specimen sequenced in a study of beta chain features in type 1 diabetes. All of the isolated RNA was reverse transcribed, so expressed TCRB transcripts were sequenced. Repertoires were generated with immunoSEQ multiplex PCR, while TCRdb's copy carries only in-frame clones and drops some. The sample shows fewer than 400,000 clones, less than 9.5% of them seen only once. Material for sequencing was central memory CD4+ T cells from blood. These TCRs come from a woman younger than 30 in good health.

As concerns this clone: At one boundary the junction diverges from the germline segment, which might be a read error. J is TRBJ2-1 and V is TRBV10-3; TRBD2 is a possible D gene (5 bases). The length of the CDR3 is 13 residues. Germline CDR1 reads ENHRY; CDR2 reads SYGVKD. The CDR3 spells CASSQGLHLEQFF. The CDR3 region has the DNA TGTGCCAGCAGTCAAGGACTGCACCTTGAGCAGTTCTTC.

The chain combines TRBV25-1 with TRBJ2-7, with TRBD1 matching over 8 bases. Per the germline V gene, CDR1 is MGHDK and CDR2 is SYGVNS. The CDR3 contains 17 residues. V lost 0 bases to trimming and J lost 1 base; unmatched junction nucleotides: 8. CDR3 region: CASSEYSEDRVSYEQYF. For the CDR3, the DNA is TGTGCCAGCAGTGAATACTCGGAGGACAGGGTGTCCTACGAGCAGTACTTC.

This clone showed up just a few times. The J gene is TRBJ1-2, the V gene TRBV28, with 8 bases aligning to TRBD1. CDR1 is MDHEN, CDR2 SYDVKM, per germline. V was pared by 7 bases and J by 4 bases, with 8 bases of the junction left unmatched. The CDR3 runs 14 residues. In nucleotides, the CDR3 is TGTGCCAGCATCTATGGACAGGGCGGCTATGGCTACACCTTC. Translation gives CASIYGQGGYGYTF.

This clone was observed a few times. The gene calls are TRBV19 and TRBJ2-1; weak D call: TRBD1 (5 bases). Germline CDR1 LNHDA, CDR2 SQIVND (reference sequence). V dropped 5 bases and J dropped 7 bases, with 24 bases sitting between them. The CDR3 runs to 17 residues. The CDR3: CASSSSTRASWGNEQFF. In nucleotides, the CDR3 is TGTGCCAGTAGTTCCAGCACCAGGGCCTCTTGGGGAAATGAGCAGTTCTTC.

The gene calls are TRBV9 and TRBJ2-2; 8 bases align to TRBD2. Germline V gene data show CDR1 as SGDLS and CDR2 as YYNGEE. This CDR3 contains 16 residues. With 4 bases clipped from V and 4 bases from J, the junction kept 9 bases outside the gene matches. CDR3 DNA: TGTGCCAGCAGCCCGCCGGGGGGGGAAGGCACCGGGGAGCTGTTTTTT. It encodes CASSPPGGEGTGELFF.

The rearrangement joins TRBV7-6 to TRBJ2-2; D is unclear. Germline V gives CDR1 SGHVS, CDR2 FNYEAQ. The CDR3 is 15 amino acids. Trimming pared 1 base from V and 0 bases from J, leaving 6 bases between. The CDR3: CASSLGPTNTGELFF. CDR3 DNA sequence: TGTGCCAGCAGCTTAGGGCCGACGAACACCGGGGAGCTGTTTTTT.

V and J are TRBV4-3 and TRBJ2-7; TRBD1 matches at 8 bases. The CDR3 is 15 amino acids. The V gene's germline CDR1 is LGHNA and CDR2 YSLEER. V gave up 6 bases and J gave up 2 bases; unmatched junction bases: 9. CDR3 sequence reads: CASSRLLTGAYEQYF. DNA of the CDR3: TGCGCCAGCAGTCGCCTCCTGACAGGGGCCTACGAGCAGTACTTC.

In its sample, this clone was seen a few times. CDR3 bases: TGCGCCAGCAGCTTACCCCATAAGACTAGCGGGAGTCAAGTAACCCAGTACTTC. Its protein is CASSLPHKTSGSQVTQYF. The V call is TRBV5-1, the J call TRBJ2-5; 12 bases map to TRBD2. With V trimmed by 2 bases and J by 8 bases, 16 bases remained unmatched. CDR3 length: 18 amino acids. The germline V gene has CDR1 SGHRS and CDR2 YFSETQ.

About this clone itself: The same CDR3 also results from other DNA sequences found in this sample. In nucleotides, the CDR3 is TGCGCCAGCAGCTTCGGAGGACCCAATGAGCAGTTCTTC. Translation gives CASSFGGPNEQFF. This chain uses TRBV5-1 with TRBJ2-1, with D perhaps TRBD2 (5 bases). CDR3 length: 13 amino acids. V shed 2 bases and J shed 6 bases, with 9 bases lying between them. The germline gives CDR1 SGHRS, CDR2 YFSETQ.

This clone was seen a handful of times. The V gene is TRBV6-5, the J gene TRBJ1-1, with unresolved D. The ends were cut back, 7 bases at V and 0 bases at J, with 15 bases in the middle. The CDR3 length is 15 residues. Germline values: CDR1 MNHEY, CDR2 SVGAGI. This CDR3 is CASKKGDILNTEAFF. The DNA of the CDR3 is TGTGCCAGCAAAAAGGGCGACATCCTGAACACTGAAGCTTTCTTT.

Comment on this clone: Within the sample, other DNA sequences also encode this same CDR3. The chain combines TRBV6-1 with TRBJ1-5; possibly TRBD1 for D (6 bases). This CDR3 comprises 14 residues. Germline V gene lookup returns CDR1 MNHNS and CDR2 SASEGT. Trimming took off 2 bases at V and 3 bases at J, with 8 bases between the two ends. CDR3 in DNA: TGTGCCAGCAGTGAACAGGGGCCCAATCAGCCCCAGCATTTT. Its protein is CASSEQGPNQPQHF.

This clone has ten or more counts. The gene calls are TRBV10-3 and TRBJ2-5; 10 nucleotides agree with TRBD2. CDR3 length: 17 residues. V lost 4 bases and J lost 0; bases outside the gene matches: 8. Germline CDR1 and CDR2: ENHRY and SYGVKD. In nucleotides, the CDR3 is TGTGCCATCAGTGGTCCTAGCGGGAGATGGGACCAAGAGACCCAGTACTTC. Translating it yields CAISGPSGRWDQETQYF.

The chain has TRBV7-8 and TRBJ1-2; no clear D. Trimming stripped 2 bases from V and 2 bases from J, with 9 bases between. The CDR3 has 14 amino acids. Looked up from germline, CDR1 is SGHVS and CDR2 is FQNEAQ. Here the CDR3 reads CASSLPGVNYGYTF. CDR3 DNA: TGTGCCAGCAGCTTACCTGGGGTCAACTATGGCTACACCTTC.

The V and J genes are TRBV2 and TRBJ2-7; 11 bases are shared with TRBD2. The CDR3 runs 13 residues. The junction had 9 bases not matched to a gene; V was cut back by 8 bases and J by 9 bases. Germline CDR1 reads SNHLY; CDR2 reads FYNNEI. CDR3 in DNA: TGTGCCAGCGGGAGTAGCGGGAGGGTCTGGCAGTACTTC. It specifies CASGSSGRVWQYF.

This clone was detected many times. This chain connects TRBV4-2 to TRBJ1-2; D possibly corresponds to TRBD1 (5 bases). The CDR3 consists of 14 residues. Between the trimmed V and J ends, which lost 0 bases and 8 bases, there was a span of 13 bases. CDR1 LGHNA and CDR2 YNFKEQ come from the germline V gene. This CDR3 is CASSQDPGSWGYTF. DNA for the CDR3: TGTGCCAGCAGCCAAGATCCAGGGTCATGGGGCTACACCTTC.

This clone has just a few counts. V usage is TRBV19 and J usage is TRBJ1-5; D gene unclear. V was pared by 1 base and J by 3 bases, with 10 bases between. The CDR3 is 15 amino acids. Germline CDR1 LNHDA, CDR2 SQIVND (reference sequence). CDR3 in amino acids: CASSIGLVNNQPQHF. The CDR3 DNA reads TGTGCCAGTAGTATAGGTTTAGTGAACAATCAGCCCCAGCATTTT.

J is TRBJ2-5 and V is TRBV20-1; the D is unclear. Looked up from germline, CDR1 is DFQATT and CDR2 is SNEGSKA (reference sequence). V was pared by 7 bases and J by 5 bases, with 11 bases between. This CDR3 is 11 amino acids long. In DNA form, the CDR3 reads TGCAGTGTCAGTTTATGGGAGACCCAGTACTTC. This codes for CSVSLWETQYF.

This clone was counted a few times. CDR3 loop: CASSSPRRLRASGNTIYF. DNA of the CDR3: TGTGCCAGCAGTTCTCCTAGACGCCTAAGGGCCTCTGGAAACACCATATATTTT. The V and J genes are TRBV28 and TRBJ1-3; D gene ambiguous. Trimming stripped 4 bases from V and 0 bases from J, with 19 bases between. The germline V gene encodes CDR1 MDHEN and CDR2 SYDVKM. The CDR3 contains 18 residues.

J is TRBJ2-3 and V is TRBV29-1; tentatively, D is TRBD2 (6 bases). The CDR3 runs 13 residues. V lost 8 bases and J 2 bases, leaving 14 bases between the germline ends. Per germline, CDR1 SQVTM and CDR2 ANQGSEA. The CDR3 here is CSIRLGPTDTQYF. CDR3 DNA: TGCAGCATTCGACTAGGACCCACAGATACGCAGTATTTT.

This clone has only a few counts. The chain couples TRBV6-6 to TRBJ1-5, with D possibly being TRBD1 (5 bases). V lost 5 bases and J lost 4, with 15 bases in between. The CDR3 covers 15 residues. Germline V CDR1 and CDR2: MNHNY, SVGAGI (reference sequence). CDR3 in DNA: TGTGCCAGCAGTCACAGGACGGGGAGGAATCAGCCCCAGCATTTT. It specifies CASSHRTGRNQPQHF.

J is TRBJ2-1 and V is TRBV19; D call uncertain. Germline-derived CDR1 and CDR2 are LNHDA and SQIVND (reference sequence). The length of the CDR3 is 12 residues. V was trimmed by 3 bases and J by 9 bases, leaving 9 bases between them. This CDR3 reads CASSIDLLEQFF. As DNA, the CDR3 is TGTGCCAGTAGTATTGACTTGCTTGAGCAGTTCTTC.

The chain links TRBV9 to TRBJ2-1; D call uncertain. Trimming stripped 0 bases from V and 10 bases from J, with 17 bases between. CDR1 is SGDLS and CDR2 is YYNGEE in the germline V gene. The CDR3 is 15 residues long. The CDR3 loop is CASSVGAVVGLEQFF. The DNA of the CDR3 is TGTGCCAGCAGCGTAGGCGCGGTAGTGGGGTTGGAGCAGTTCTTC.

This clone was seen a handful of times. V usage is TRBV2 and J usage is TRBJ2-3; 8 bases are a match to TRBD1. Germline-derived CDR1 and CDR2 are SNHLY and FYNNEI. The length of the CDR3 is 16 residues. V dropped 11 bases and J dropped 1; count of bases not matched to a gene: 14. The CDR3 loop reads CAGSLGAGGRTDTQYF. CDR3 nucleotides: TGTGCCGGCTCTCTAGGGGCAGGGGGCCGCACAGATACGCAGTATTTT. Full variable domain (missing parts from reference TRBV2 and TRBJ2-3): EPEVTQTPSHQVTQMGQEVILRCVPISNHLYFYWYRQILGQKVEFLVSFYNNEISEKSEIFDDQFSVERPDGSNFTLKIRSTKLEDSAMYFCAGSLGAGGRTDTQYFGPGTRLTVL.

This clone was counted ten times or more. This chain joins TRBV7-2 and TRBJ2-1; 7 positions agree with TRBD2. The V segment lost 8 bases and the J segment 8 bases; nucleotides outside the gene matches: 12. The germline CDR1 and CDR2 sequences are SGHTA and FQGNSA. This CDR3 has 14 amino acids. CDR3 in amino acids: CASSRDYYSDEQFF. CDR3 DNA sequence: TGTGCCAGCTCTCGGGACTACTATAGCGATGAGCAGTTCTTC.

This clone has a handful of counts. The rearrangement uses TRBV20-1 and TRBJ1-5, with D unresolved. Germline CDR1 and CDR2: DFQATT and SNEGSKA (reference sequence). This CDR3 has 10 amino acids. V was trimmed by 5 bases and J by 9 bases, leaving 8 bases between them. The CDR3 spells CSARPGPQHF. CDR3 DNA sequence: TGCAGTGCTCGCCCGGGGCCCCAGCATTTT.

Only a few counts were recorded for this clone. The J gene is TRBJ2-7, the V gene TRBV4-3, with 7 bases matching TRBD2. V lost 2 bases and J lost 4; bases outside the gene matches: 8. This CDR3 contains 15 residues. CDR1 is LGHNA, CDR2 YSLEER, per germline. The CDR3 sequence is CASSQTPGGGYEQYF. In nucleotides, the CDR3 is TGCGCCAGCAGCCAAACCCCGGGGGGAGGGTACGAGCAGTACTTC.

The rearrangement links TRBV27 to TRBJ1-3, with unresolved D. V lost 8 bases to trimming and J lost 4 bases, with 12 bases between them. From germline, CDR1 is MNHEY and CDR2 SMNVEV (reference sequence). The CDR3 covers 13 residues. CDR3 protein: CASGPNGGNTIYF. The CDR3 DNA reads TGTGCCAGCGGCCCCAACGGCGGAAACACCATATATTTT.

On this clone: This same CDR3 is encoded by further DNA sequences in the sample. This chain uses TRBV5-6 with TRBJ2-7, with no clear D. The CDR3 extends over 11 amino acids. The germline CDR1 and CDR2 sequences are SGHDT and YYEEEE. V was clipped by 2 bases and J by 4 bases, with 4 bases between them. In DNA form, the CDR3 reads TGTGCCAGCAGCTTAGGGTACGAGCAGTACTTC. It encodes CASSLGYEQYF.

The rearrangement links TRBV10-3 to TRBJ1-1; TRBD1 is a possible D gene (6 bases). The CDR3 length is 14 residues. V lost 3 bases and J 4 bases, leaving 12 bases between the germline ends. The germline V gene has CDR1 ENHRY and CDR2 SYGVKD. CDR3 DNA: TGTGCCATCAGTGAACAGGGTAGGGTCACTGAAGCTTTCTTT. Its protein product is CAISEQGRVTEAFF.

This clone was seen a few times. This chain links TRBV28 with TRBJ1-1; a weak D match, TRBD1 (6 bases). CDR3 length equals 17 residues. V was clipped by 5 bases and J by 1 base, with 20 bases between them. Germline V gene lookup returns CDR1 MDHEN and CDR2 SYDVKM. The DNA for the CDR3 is TGTGCCAGCAGTCCAACTCTAGGACAGACCCAGAACACTGAAGCTTTCTTT. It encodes CASSPTLGQTQNTEAFF.